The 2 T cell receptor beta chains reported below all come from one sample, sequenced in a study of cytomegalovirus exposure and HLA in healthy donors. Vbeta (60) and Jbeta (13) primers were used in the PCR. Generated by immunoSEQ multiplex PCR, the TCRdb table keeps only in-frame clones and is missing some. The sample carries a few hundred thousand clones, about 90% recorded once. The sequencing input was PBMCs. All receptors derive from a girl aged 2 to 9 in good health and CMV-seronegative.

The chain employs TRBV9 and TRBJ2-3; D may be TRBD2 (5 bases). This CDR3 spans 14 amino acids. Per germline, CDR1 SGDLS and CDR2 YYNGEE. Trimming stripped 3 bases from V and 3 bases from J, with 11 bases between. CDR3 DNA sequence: TGTGCCAGCAGCGACCGTACGGGGACAGATACGCAGTATTTT. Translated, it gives CASSDRTGTDTQYF.

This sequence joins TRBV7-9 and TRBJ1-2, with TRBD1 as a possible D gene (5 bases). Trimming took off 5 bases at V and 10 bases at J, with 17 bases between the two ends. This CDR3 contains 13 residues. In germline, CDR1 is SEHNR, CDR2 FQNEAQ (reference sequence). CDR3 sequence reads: CASSPARVQDYTF. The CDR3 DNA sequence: TGTGCCAGCAGCCCCGCCAGGGTACAGGACTACACCTTC.